What follows describes a single T cell receptor beta chain. Its target is unknown. The sample is drawn from a study of T cell responses to AZD1222 COVID-19 vaccine. Findings and caveats of the study: Just five or six AZD1222 recipients were seropositive at baseline.

The CDR3 spans 13 residues. From germline, CDR1 is SGHAT and CDR2 FQNNGV. Trimming removed 0 bases at V and 12 bases at J, with 12 bases between. Generated by immunoSEQ multiplex PCR, the TCRdb table keeps only in-frame clones and is missing some. The sample holds about 100,000 clones; around nine tenths are singletons and the top ten take more than 15%. This clonotype was obtained from an adult in good health. The rearrangement joins TRBV11-2 to TRBJ2-1; D is uncertain. This specimen was peripheral blood, taken on day 0 of AZD1222 vaccination. The CDR3 region has the DNA TGTGCCAGCAGCTTAGATAAGGTTGCGACGCAGTTCTTC. Its translation is CASSLDKVATQFF. Drawing the rest from reference TRBV11-2 and TRBJ2-1, the complete variable domain is EAGVAQSPRYKIIEKRQSVAFWCNPISGHATLYWYQQILGQGPKLLIQFQNNGVVDDSQLPKDRFSAERLKGVDSTLKIQPAKLEDSAVYLCASSLDKVATQFFGPGTRLTVL.